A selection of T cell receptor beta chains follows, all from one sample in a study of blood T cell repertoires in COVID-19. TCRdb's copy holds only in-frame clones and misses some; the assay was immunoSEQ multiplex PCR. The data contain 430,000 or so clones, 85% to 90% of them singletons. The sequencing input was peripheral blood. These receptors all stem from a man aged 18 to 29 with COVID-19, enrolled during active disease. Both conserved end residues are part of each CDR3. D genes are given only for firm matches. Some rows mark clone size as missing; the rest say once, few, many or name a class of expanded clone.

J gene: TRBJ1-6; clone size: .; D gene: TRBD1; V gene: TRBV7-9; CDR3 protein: CASTPQLDRVYNSPLHF; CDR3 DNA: TGTGCCAGCACCCCTCAGCTAGACAGGGTCTATAATTCACCCCTCCACTTT
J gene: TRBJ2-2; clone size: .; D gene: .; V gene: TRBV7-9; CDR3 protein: CASSSRRNTGELFF; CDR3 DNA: TGTGCCAGCAGCTCACGCAGGAACACCGGGGAGCTGTTTTTT
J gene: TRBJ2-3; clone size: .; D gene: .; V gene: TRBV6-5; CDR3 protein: CASSYSGDRTDTQYF; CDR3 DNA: TGTGCCAGCAGTTATTCAGGGGACCGCACAGATACGCAGTATTTT
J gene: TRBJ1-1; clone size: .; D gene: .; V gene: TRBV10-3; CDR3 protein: CAISVWDSSVTEAFF; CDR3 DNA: TGTGCCATCAGTGTTTGGGATTCTAGCGTCACTGAAGCTTTCTTT
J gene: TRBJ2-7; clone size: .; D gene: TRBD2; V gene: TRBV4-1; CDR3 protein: CASSQVELADIYEQYF; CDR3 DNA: TGCGCCAGCAGCCAAGTTGAACTAGCGGATATCTACGAGCAGTACTTC
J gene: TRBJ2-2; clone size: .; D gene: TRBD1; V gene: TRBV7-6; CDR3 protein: CASSLAPGQSNTGELFF; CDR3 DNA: TGTGCCAGCAGCTTAGCTCCGGGACAGTCGAACACCGGGGAGCTGTTTTTT
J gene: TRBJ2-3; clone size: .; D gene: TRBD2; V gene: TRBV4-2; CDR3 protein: CASSQEEAGTRGDTQYF; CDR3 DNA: TGTGCCAGCAGCCAAGAGGAAGCGGGGACCCGCGGGGATACGCAGTATTTT
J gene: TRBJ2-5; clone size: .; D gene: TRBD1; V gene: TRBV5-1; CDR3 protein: CASSPGTGKETQYF; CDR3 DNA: TGCGCCAGCAGCCCTGGGACAGGGAAAGAGACCCAGTACTTC
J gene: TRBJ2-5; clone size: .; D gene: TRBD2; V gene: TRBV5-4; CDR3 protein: CASSLYMGGQETQYF; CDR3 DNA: TGTGCCAGCAGCTTATACATGGGAGGGCAAGAGACCCAGTACTTC
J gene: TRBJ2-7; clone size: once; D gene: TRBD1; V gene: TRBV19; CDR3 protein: CASSSRRGSHEQYF; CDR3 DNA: TGTGCCAGTAGTTCCCGCAGGGGGTCCCACGAGCAGTACTTC
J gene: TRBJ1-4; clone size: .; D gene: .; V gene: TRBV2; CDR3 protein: CASRSTRYWTAPEKLFF; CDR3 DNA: TGTGCCAGCAGAAGTACGAGGTATTGGACAGCCCCTGAAAAACTGTTTTTT
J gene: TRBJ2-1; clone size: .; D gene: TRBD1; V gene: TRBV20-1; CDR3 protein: CSAGQGSEQFF; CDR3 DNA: TGCAGTGCGGGACAGGGTAGTGAGCAGTTCTTC
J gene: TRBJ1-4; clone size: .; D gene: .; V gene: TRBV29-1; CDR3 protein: CSALLAPNEKLFF; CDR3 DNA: TGCAGCGCTCTTTTGGCCCCTAATGAAAAACTGTTTTTT
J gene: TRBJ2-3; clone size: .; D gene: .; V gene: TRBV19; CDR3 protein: CASSISPTRLDTQYF; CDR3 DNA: TGTGCCAGTAGTATCAGCCCGACTAGGTTAGATACGCAGTATTTT
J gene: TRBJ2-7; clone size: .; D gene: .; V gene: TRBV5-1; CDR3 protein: CASSLDSPHEQYF; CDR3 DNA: TGCGCCAGCAGCTTGGACAGTCCCCACGAGCAGTACTTC
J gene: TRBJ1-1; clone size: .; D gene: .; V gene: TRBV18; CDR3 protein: CASSPRDTEAFF; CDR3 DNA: TGTGCCAGCTCACCGCGAGACACTGAAGCTTTCTTT
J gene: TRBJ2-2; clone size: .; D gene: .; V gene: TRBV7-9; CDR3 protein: CASSLGQNTGELFF; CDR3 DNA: TGTGCCAGCAGCTTGGGACAGAACACCGGGGAGCTGTTTTTT
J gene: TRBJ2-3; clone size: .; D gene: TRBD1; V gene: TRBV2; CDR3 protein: CASRRDRGPDTQYF; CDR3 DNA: TGTGCCAGCAGGCGGGACAGGGGGCCAGATACGCAGTATTTT
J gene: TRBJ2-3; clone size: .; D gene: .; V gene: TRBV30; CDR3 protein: CAWSVLLGGRDTQYF; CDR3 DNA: TGTGCCTGGAGTGTGTTACTGGGAGGTCGAGATACGCAGTATTTT
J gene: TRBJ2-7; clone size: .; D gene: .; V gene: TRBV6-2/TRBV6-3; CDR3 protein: CASSYSENYEQYF; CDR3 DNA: TGTGCCAGCAGTTACTCCGAGAACTACGAGCAGTACTTC
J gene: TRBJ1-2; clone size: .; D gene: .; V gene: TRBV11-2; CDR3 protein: CASSLVPGGGYTF; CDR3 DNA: TGTGCCAGCAGCTTAGTTCCTGGAGGGGGCTACACCTTC
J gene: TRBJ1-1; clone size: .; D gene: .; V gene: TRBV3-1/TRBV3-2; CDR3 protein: CASSQVLGAGTEAFF; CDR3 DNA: TGTGCCAGCAGCCAAGTTTTAGGTGCGGGCACTGAAGCTTTCTTT
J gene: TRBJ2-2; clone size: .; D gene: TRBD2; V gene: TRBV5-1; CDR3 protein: CASSRGLAVGPNTGELFF; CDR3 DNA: TGCGCCAGCAGCCGCGGTCTAGCGGTTGGGCCGAACACCGGGGAGCTGTTTTTT
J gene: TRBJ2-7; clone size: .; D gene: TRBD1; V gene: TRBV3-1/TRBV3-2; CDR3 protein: CASSPTLGQHTSKEQYF; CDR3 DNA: TGTGCCAGCAGCCCTACCTTGGGACAGCACACTTCTAAGGAGCAGTACTTC
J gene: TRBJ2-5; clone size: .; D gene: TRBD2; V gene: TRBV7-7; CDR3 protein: CASSYRAGVEETQYF; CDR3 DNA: TGTGCCAGCAGTTATCGCGCGGGGGTGGAAGAGACCCAGTACTTC
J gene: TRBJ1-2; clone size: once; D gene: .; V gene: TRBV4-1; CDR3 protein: CASSQDSGLGYGYTF; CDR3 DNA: TGCGCCAGCAGCCAAGATTCAGGCTTGGGCTATGGCTACACCTTC
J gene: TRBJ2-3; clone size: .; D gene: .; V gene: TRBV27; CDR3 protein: CASRTLTRLKDTQYF; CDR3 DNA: TGTGCCAGCCGCACCTTGACTAGGTTGAAAGATACGCAGTATTTT
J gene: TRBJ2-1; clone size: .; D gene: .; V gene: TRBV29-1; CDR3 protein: CSGAVSSYNEQFF; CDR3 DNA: TGCAGCGGGGCCGTGAGCTCCTACAATGAGCAGTTCTTC
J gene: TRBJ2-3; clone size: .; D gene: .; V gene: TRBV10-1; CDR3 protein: CASSESTNTDTQYF; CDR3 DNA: TGCGCCAGCAGTGAGTCGACAAACACAGATACGCAGTATTTT
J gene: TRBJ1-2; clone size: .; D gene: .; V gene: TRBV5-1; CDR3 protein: CASSSTSGGHYGYTF; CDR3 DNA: TGCGCCAGCAGCTCGACGTCGGGAGGACACTATGGCTACACCTTC
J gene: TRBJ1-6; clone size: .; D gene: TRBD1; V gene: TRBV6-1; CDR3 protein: CASSEDRDSPLHF; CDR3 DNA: TGTGCCAGCAGTGAGGACAGGGATTCACCCCTCCACTTT
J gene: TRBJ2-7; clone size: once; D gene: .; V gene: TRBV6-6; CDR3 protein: CASSYSASVYEQYF; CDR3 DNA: TGTGCCAGCAGTTACTCAGCTTCTGTCTACGAGCAGTACTTC
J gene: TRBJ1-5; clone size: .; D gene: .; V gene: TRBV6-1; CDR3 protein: CASSELAVNQPQHF; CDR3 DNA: TGTGCCAGCAGTGAGCTAGCAGTCAATCAGCCCCAGCATTTT
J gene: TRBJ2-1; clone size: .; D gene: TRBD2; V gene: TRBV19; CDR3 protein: CASSISGSYNEQFF; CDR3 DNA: TGTGCCAGTAGTATTAGCGGGAGCTACAATGAGCAGTTCTTC
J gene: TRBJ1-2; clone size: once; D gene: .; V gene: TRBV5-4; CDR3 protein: CASSPSGLGFYGYTF; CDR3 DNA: TGTGCCAGCAGCCCTAGCGGTCTGGGGTTCTATGGCTACACCTTC
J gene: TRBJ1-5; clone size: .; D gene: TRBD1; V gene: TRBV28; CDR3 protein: CASSQGDQPQHF; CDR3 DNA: TGTGCCAGCAGTCAGGGGGATCAGCCCCAGCATTTT
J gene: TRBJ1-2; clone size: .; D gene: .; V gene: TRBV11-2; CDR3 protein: CASSFGQGKNGYTF; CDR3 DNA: TGTGCCAGCAGCTTCGGGCAGGGGAAGAATGGCTACACCTTC
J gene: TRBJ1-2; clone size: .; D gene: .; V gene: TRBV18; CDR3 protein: CASSPGGNYGYTF; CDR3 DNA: TGTGCCAGCTCACCAGGAGGAAACTATGGCTACACCTTC
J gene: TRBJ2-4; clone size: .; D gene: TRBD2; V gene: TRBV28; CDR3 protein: CASSEAASGIDKNIQYF; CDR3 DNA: TGTGCCAGCAGCGAGGCGGCTAGCGGGATAGACAAAAACATTCAGTACTTC